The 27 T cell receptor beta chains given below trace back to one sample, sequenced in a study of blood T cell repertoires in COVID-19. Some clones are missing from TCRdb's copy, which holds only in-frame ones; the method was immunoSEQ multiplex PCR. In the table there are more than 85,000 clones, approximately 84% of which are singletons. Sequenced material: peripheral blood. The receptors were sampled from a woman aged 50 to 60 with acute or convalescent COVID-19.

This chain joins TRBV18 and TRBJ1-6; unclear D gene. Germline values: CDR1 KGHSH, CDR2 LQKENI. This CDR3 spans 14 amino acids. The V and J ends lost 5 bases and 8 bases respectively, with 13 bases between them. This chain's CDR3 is CASSAGGDDSPLHF. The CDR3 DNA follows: TGTGCCAGCTCAGCCGGAGGTGACGATTCACCCCTCCACTTT.

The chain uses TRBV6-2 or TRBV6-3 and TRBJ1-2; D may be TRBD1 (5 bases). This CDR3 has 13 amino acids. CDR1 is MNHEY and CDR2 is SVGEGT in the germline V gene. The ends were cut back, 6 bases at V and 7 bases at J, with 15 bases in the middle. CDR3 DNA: TGTGCCAGCAGCTTAGGGGTGTTTAGTGGCTACACCTTC. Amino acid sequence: CASSLGVFSGYTF.

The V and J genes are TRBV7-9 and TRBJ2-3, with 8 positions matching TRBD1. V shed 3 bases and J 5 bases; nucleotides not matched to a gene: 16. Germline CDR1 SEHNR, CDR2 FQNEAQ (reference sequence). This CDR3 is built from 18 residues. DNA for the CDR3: TGTGCCAGCAGCTTCCGGACAGGGTTCGATCCTCGAGGAGATACGCAGTATTTT. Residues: CASSFRTGFDPRGDTQYF.

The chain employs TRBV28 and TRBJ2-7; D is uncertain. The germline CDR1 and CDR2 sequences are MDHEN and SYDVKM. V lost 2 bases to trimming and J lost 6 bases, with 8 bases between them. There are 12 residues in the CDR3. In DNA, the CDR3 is TGTGCCAGCAGTTTAATAGGAGCCGAGCAGTACTTC. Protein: CASSLIGAEQYF. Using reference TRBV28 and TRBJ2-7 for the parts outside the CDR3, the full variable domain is DVKVTQSSRYLVKRTGEKVFLECVQDMDHENMFWYRQDPGLGLRLIYFSYDVKMKEKGDIPEGYSVSREKKERFSLILESASTNQTSMYLCASSLIGAEQYFGPGTRLTVT.

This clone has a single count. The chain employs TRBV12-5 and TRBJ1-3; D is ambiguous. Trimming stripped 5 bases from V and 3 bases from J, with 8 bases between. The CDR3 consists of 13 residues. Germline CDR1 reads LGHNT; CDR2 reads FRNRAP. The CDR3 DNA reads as TGTGCTAGTGGTGACAATTTTGGAAACACCATATATTTT. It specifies CASGDNFGNTIYF.

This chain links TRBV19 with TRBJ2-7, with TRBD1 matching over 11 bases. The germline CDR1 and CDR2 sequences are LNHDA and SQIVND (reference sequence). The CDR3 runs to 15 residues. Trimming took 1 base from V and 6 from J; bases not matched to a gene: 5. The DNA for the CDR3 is TGTGCCAGTAGTATAGTGTCGGGACAGGGGGGCGAGCAGTACTTC. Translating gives CASSIVSGQGGEQYF.

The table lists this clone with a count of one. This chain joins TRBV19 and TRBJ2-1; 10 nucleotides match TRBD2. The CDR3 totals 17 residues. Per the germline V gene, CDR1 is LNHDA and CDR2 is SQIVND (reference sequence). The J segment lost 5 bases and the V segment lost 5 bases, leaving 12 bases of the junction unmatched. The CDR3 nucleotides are TGTGCCAGTAGTCGGTATAAGTCTAGCGGGGGAAACAATGAGCAGTTCTTC. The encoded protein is CASSRYKSSGGNNEQFF.

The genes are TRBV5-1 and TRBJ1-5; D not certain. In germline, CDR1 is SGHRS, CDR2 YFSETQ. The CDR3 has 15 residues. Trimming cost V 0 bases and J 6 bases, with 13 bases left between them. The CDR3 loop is CASSLGGSGSQPQHF. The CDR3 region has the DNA TGCGCCAGCAGCTTGGGAGGGTCGGGGTCTCAGCCCCAGCATTTT.

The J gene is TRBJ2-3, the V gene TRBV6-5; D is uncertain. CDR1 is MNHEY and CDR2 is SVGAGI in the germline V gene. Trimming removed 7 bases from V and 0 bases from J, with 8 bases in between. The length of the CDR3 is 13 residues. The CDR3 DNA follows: TGTGCCAGCACCGTTCCTAGCACAGATACGCAGTATTTT. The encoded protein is CASTVPSTDTQYF.

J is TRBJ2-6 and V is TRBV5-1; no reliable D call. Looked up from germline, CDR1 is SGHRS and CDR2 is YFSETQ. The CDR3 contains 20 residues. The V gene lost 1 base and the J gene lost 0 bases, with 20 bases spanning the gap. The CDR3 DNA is TGCGCCAGCAGCTTGTCGAATCGGAGTAGTCTTCTCTCTGGGGCCAACGTCCTGACTTTC. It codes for CASSLSNRSSLLSGANVLTF.

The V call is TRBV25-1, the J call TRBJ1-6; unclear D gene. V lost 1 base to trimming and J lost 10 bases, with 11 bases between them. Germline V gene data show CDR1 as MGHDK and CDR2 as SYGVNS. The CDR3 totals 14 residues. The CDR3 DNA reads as TGTGCCAGCAGTGAATTCGGCTCTAGATCACCCCTCCACTTT. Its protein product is CASSEFGSRSPLHF.

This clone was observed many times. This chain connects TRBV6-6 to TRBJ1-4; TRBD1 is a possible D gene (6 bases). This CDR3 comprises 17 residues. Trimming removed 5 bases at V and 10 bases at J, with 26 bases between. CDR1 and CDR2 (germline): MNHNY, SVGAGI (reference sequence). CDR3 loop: CASSRTDDRQKIGKLFF. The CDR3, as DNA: TGTGCCAGCAGTCGTACCGATGACAGGCAGAAAATAGGAAAACTGTTTTTT.

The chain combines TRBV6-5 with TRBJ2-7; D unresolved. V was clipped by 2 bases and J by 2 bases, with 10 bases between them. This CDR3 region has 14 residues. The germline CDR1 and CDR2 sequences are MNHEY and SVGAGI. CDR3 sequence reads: CASSYEAVPYEQYF. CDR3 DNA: TGTGCCAGCAGTTACGAGGCAGTCCCCTACGAGCAGTACTTC.

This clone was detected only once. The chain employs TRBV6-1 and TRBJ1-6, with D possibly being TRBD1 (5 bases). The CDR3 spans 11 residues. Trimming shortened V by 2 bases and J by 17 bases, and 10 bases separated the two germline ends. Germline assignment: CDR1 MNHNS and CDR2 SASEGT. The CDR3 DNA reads TGTGCCAGCAGTGAATGGGGGGTGGTCCACTTT. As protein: CASSEWGVVHF.

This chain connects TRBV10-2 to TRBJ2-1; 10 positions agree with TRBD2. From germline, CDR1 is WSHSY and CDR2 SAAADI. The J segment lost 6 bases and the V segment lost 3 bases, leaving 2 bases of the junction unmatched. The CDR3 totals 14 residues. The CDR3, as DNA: TGCGCCAGCAGTGATCGGACTAGCGGCAATGAGCAGTTCTTC. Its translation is CASSDRTSGNEQFF.

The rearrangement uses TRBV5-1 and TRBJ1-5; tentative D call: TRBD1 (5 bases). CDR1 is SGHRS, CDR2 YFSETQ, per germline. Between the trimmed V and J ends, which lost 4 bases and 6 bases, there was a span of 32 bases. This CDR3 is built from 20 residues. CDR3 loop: CASSPLVTGLLSWLGQPQHF. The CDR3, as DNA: TGCGCCAGCAGCCCTCTAGTGACGGGACTTTTATCCTGGCTGGGTCAGCCCCAGCATTTT.

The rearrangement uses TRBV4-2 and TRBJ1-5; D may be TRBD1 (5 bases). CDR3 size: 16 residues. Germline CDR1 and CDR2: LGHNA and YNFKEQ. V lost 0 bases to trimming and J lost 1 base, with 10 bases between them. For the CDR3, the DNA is TGTGCCAGCAGCCAAGAGGACACGAGGAGCAATCAGCCCCAGCATTTT. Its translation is CASSQEDTRSNQPQHF.

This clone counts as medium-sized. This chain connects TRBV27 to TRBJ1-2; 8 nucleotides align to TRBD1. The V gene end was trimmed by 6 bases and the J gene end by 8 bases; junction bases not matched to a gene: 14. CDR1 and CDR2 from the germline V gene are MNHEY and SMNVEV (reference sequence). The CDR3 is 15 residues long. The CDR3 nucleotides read TGTGCCAGCAGGAGAGATCTCACAGGGGGTGGGGGCTACACCTTC. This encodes CASRRDLTGGGGYTF.

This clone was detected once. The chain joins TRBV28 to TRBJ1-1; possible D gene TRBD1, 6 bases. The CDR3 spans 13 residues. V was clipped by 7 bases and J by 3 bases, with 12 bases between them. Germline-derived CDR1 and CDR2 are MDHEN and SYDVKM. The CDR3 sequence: CASTQTGHTEAFF. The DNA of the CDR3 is TGTGCCAGCACCCAAACAGGGCACACTGAAGCTTTCTTT.

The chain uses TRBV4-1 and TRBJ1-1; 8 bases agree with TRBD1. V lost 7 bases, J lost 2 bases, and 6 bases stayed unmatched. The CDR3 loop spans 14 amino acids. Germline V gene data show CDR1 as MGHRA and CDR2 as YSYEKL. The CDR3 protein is CASTLDRANTEAFF. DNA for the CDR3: TGCGCCAGCACCCTGGACAGGGCCAACACTGAAGCTTTCTTT.

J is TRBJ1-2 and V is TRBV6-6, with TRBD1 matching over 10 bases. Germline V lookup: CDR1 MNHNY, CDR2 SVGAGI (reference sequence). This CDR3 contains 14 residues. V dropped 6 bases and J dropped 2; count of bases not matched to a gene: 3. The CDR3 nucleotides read TGTGCCAGCAGCGGGACAGGGGAGAACTATGGCTACACCTTC. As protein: CASSGTGENYGYTF.

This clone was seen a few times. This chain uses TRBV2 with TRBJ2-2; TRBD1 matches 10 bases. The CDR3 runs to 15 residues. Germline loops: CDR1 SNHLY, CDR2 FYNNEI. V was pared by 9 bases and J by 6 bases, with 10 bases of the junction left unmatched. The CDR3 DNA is TGTGCCAGTTATAGAGGGGACAGGGGCGCCGGGGAGCTGTTTTTT. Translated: CASYRGDRGAGELFF. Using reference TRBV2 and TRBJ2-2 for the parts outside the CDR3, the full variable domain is EPEVTQTPSHQVTQMGQEVILRCVPISNHLYFYWYRQILGQKVEFLVSFYNNEISEKSEIFDDQFSVERPDGSNFTLKIRSTKLEDSAMYFCASYRGDRGAGELFFGEGSRLTVL.

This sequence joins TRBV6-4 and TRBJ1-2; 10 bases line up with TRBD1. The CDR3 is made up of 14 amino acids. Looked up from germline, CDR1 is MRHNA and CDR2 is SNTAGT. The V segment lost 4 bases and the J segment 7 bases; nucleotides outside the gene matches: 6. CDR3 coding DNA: TGTGCCAGCAGTGGACAGGGGGCCGGAGGTGGCTACACCTTC. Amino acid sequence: CASSGQGAGGGYTF.

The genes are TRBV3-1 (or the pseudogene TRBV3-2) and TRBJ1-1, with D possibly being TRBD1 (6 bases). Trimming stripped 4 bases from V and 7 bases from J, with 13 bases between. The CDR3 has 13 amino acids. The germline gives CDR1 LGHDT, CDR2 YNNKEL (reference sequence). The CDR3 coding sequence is TGTGCCAGCAGCCGAGAATTACAGGGTGAAGCTTTCTTT. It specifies CASSRELQGEAFF.

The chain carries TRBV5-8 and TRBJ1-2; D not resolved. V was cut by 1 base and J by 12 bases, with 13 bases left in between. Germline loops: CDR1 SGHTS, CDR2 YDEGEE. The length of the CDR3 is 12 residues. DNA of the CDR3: TGTGCCAGCAGCTTGCGGCGGGCGGAAAACACCTTC. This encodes CASSLRRAENTF.

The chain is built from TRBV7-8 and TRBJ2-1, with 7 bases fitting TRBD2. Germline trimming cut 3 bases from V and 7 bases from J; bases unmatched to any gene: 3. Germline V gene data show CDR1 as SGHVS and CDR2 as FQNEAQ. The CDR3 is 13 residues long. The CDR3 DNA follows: TGTGCCAGCAGCTTTGGGGGGGTGAATGAGCAGTTCTTC. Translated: CASSFGGVNEQFF.

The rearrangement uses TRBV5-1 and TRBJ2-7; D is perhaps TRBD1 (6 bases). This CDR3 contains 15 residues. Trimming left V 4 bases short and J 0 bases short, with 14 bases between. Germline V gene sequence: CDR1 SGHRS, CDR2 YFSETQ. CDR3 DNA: TGCGCCAGCAGCCCCGGACAGCTGATCTCCTACGAGCAGTACTTC. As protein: CASSPGQLISYEQYF.